The source of this T cell receptor beta chain is a study of radiotherapy plus CTLA-4 blockade in lung cancer. As for the study in general: Of the patients, about 20% showed objective responses and roughly 34% attained disease control. General study results and limits: Reportedly, early blood T cell clone dynamics best predicted response, with interferon-beta. Clones of tumor-derived TCRs expanded in blood after radiotherapy plus ipilimumab.

CDR1 and CDR2 from the germline V gene are MDHEN and SYDVKM. The CDR3 totals 18 residues. V was clipped by 5 bases and J by 5 bases; unmatched bases: 20. The study gave focal radiation plus ipilimumab CTLA-4 blockade to patients with chemo-refractory metastatic non-small-cell lung cancer. Generated by immunoSEQ multiplex PCR, the TCRdb table keeps only in-frame clones and is missing some. The sample includes 25,000 to 35,000 clones, 70% to 80% seen only once; the top ten take around 7.5%. On this clone: Its antigen is unknown.

This material consisted of peripheral blood, taken from a patient treated with radiotherapy plus ipilimumab. The sequence derives from a human donor with non-small cell lung cancer who had stable disease on radiotherapy plus ipilimumab. The rearrangement links TRBV28 to TRBJ1-2, with 7 bases identical to TRBD1. The CDR3, as DNA: TGTGCCAGCAGTACAATCCGGGACAGCAAGGGATTCGGGTATGGCTACACCTTC. It is translated as CASSTIRDSKGFGYGYTF.